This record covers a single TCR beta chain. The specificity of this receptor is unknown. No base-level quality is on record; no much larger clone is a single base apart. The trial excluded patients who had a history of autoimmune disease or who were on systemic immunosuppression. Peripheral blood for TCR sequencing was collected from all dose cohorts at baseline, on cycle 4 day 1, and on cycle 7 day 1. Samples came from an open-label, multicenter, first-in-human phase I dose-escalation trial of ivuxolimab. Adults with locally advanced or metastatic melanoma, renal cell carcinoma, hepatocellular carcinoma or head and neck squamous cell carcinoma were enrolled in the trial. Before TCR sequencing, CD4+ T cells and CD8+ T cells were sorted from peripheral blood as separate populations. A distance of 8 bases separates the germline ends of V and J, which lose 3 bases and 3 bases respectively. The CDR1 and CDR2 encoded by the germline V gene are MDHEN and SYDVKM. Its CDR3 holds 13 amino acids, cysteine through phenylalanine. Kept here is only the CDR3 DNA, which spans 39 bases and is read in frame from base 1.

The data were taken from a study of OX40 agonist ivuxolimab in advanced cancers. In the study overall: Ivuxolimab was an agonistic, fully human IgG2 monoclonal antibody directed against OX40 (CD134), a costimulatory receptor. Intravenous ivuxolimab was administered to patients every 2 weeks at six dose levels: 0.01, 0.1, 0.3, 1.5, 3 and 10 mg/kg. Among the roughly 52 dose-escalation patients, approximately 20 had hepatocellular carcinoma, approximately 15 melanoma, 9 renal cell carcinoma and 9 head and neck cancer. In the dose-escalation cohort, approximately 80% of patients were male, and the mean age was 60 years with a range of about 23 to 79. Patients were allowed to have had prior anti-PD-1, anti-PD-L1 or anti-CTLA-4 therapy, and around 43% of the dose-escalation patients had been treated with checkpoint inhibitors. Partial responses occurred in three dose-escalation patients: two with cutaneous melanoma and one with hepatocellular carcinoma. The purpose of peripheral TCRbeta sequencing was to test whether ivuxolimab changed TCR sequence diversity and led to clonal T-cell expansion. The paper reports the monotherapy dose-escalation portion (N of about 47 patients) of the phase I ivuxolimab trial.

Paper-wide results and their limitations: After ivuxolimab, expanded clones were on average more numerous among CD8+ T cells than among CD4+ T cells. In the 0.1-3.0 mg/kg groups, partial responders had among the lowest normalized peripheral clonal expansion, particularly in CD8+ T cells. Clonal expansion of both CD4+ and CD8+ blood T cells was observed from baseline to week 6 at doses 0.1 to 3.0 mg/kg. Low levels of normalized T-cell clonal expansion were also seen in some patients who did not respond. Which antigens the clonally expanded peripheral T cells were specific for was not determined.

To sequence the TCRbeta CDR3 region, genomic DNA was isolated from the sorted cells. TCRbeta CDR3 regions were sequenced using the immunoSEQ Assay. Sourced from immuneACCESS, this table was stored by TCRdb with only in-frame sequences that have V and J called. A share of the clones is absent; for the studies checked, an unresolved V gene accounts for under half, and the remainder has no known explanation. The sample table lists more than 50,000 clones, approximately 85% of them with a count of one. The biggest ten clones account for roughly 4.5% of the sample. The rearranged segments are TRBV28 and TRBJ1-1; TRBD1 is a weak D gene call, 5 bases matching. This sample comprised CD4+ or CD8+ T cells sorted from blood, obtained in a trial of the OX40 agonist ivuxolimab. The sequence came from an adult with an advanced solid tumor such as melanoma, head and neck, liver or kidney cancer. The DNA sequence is TGTGCCAGCAGTTTCGTGGGGGACACTGAAGCTTTCTTT. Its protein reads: CASSFVGDTEAFF. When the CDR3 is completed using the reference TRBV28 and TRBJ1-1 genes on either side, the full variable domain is DVKVTQSSRYLVKRTGEKVFLECVQDMDHENMFWYRQDPGLGLRLIYFSYDVKMKEKGDIPEGYSVSREKKERFSLILESASTNQTSMYLCASSFVGDTEAFFGQGTRLTVV.